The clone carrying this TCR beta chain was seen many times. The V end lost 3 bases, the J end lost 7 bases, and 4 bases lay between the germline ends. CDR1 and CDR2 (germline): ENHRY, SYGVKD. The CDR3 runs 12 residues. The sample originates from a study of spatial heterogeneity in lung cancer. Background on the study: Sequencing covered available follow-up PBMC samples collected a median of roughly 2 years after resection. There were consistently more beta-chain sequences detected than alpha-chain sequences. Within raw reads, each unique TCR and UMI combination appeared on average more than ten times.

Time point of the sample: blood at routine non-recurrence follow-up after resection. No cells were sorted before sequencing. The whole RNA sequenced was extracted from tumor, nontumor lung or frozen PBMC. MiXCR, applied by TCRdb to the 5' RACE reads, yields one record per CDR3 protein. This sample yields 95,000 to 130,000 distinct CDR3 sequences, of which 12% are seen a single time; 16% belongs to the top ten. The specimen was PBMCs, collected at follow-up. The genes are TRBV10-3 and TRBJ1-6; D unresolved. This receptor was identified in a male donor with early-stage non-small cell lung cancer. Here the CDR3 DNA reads TGTGCCATCAGTGACCGAAATTCACCCCTCCACTTT. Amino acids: CAISDRNSPLHF.